This TCR beta chain was profiled in a study of blood T cell repertoires in COVID-19. At the level of the study: The study drew acute and convalescent COVID-19 samples from the United States, Italy and Spain. PBMCs, B-cell-depleted T cells, or T cells provided the cDNA or gDNA that made up the material.

CDR3 size: 18 residues. V trimming: 4 bases; J trimming: 1 base; junction bases outside the gene matches: 9. Germline values: CDR1 SGHRS, CDR2 YFSETQ. How the authors handled the data: Using reference gene primer amplification, nucleated cell counts were estimated. The protocol was immunoSEQ multiplex PCR, while the TCRdb copy is restricted to in-frame clones and leaves out a portion. D and trimming were read from the DNA, whereas the V and J calls and clone size are those reported in that table. The table shows some 330,000 clones, with 88% occurring only once. The chain links TRBV5-1 to TRBJ2-6; 9 bases fit TRBD2. This clonotype was sampled from a woman between 45 and 65 years old with active or convalescent COVID-19. Sequenced sample: peripheral blood. The CDR3 sequence: CASSIAGASRSGANVLTF. Written as DNA, the CDR3 is TGCGCCAGCAGCATAGCGGGAGCCAGCCGTTCTGGGGCCAACGTCCTGACTTTC.